This T cell receptor (beta chain) was identified in a study of blood T cells in healthy people across ages. Primers used in a second PCR of about 7 to 11 cycles were a sample-barcoded 5' primer and a J-beta primer mix. Each sample provided no less than 3 million CDR3-containing paired-end reads. TCRdb itself ran the 5' RACE reads through MiXCR, one entry per CDR3 protein. The repertoire includes over 1,500,000 distinct CDR3 sequences, roughly 49% of them detected once, and around 2.1% sits in the top ten. To note about this clonotype: Its antigen is not known.

Findings of the study overall: Because donor CMV status was unknown, expanded clonotype changes were possibly confounded.

Germline loops: CDR1 MNHEY, CDR2 SVGAGI. V was clipped by 1 base and J by 0 bases; unmatched bases: 6. This CDR3 is built from 18 residues. Isolation of PBMCs gave at least 6 million cells per sample. The chain combines TRBV6-5 with TRBJ2-6, with 7 bases identical to TRBD1. The sample was blood. The sequence came from a woman aged 35 to 49 in good health. CDR3 sequence (DNA): TGTGCCAGCAGTTACTGGACAGGCCTAAGCTCTGGGGCCAACGTCCTGACTTTC. Amino acids: CASSYWTGLSSGANVLTF.